The present entry profiles one TCR beta chain with its context. The antigen remains undetermined. The germline V and J ends were trimmed by 6 bases and 7 bases, with 21 bases remaining between them. The CDR3 length is 15 residues. The V gene's germline CDR1 is GTSNPN and CDR2 SVGIG (reference sequence). This sample was included in a study of shared clonotypes between healthy human individuals. Study conclusions and caveats: Clonotypes shared by all four donors outscored non-shared clonotypes in generation probability. Shared across several donors were roughly 4.7% of the naive CD4 clonotypes.

The data were produced by immunoSEQ multiplex PCR, yet TCRdb's version contains in-frame clones alone and is incomplete. In the table there are about 380,000 clones, 96% of which are singletons. This chain connects TRBV30 to TRBJ2-2; a possible D gene is TRBD2 (5 bases). Sequenced input: memory CD8+ T cells sorted from blood. Sample subset: CD45RO+ cells pooled with CCR7-negative TemRA cells. The TCR comes from a man aged 25 to 40 in good health. CDR3 in DNA: TGTGCCTGCTCTTCCCGCGGGTACGGAGACGGGGAGCTGTTTTTT. Residues: CACSSRGYGDGELFF.